Below are 15 T cell receptor beta chains sequenced from a single sample in a study of blood T cell repertoires in COVID-19. The repertoire was sequenced with immunoSEQ multiplex PCR; TCRdb's copy has only in-frame clones and lacks some. The top ten hold 0.85% to 1% of the sample, which has about 250,000 clones, approximately 91% seen once. Specimen: peripheral blood. The source of these receptors is a woman between 40 and 55 years old who had recovered from COVID-19.

The chain employs TRBV15 and TRBJ2-7; 8 bases fit TRBD1. The CDR3 extends over 16 amino acids. Germline V gene lookup returns CDR1 LNHNV and CDR2 YYDKDF (reference sequence). The V segment lost 3 bases and the J segment 0 bases; nucleotides outside the gene matches: 7. CDR3: CATSSPRTGSSYEQYF. Here the CDR3 DNA reads TGTGCCACCAGCAGTCCTAGGACAGGGAGCTCCTACGAGCAGTACTTC.

The genes are TRBV6-5 and TRBJ2-3, with 8 positions matching TRBD2. Germline V gene sequence: CDR1 MNHEY, CDR2 SVGAGI. The trim removed 6 bases at V and 3 bases at J, leaving 5 bases unmatched. The CDR3 is 14 residues long. The CDR3 is CASRAGGGTDTQYF. The DNA of the CDR3 is TGTGCCAGCAGGGCGGGAGGTGGGACAGATACGCAGTATTTT.

The chain links TRBV7-9 to TRBJ2-1; D unresolved. Looked up from germline, CDR1 is SEHNR and CDR2 is FQNEAQ (reference sequence). The ends were cut back, 5 bases at V and 6 bases at J, with 17 bases in the middle. The CDR3 extends over 15 amino acids. For the CDR3, the DNA is TGTGCCAGCAGCAGAGGCAGTCCGGCGGCCAATGAGCAGTTCTTC. This codes for CASSRGSPAANEQFF.

This clone has only one observation. The gene calls are TRBV6-5 and TRBJ2-1; D not certain. CDR1 is MNHEY, CDR2 SVGAGI, per germline. The length of the CDR3 is 13 residues. Trimming removed 7 bases at V and 3 bases at J, with 10 bases between. The CDR3 spells CASKRRNYNEQFF. CDR3 coding DNA: TGTGCCAGCAAGAGGAGAAACTACAATGAGCAGTTCTTC.

In this sample, this clone turned up once. This chain connects TRBV27 to TRBJ1-2; tentative D call: TRBD1 (6 bases). CDR1 and CDR2 from the germline V gene are MNHEY and SMNVEV (reference sequence). This CDR3 has 13 amino acids. Deletions cut 3 bases from V and 6 bases from J, with 11 bases between. The CDR3 loop reads CASSFSTGDGYTF. The DNA for the CDR3 is TGTGCCAGCAGTTTCTCGACAGGAGATGGCTACACCTTC.

The J gene is TRBJ2-1, the V gene TRBV11-2; weak D call: TRBD2 (6 bases). From germline, CDR1 is SGHAT and CDR2 FQNNGV. The CDR3 consists of 14 residues. Deletions cut 4 bases from V and 14 bases from J, with 21 bases between. The CDR3 bases are TGTGCCAGCAGCTCTACAGCGGCCGGGACTGGCGAGTTCTTC. This encodes CASSSTAAGTGEFF.

The gene calls are TRBV5-1 and TRBJ2-3; D possibly corresponds to TRBD1 (5 bases). V was trimmed by 5 bases and J by 3 bases, leaving 19 bases between them. CDR3 length equals 16 residues. Per germline, CDR1 SGHRS and CDR2 YFSETQ. CDR3 loop: CASSWGQTVGTDTQYF. The CDR3 coding sequence is TGCGCCAGCAGTTGGGGCCAGACTGTGGGTACAGATACGCAGTATTTT.

V gene TRBV18 combines with J gene TRBJ1-1; 9 bases fit TRBD1. The germline V gene encodes CDR1 KGHSH and CDR2 LQKENI. The CDR3 length is 14 residues. J lost 5 bases, V lost 5 bases, and 6 bases had no gene match. The CDR3 DNA reads TGTGCCAGCTCATCTACAGGGGGCCGGACTGAAGCTTTCTTT. The encoded protein is CASSSTGGRTEAFF.

V usage is TRBV5-1 and J usage is TRBJ1-6, with D tentatively TRBD1 (5 bases). Looked up from germline, CDR1 is SGHRS and CDR2 is YFSETQ. This CDR3 region has 18 residues. Trimming took off 2 bases at V and 5 bases at J, with 20 bases between the two ends. CDR3: CASSFTPGGRGNNSPLHF. CDR3 coding DNA: TGCGCCAGCAGCTTTACTCCCGGCGGAAGGGGAAATAATTCACCCCTCCACTTT.

This rearrangement joins TRBV16 to TRBJ1-2, with a possible D match to TRBD1 (6 bases). Trimming removed 2 bases at V and 5 bases at J, with 15 bases between. The germline gives CDR1 KGHSY, CDR2 FQNENV. The CDR3 has 15 residues. CDR3: CASSQTAGDNYGYTF. The CDR3 DNA reads TGTGCCAGCAGCCAAACGGCAGGGGATAATTATGGCTACACCTTC.

The rearrangement links TRBV18 to TRBJ2-1; D might be TRBD2 (6 bases). CDR1 and CDR2 from the germline V gene are KGHSH and LQKENI. V lost 7 bases to trimming and J lost 10 bases, with 14 bases between them. The CDR3 has 12 residues. CDR3 protein: CASCPRREEQFF. CDR3 DNA sequence: TGTGCCAGCTGCCCCAGGAGGGAGGAGCAGTTCTTC.

This chain uses TRBV28 with TRBJ1-5; 7 bases are a match to TRBD1. The germline CDR1 and CDR2 sequences are MDHEN and SYDVKM. This CDR3 contains 15 residues. The V gene end was trimmed by 8 bases and the J gene end by 3 bases; junction bases not matched to a gene: 10. CDR3 nucleotide sequence: TGTGCCAGCCTAAAATCAGGGGGACTCAATCAGCCCCAGCATTTT. It specifies CASLKSGGLNQPQHF.

The rearrangement uses TRBV12-1 and TRBJ2-2; the table gives TRBD2 as D, unverified against the DNA. TRBV12-1 is flagged as a pseudogene. The CDR3 totals 18 residues. The CDR3 loop reads CASSFGPGLNPSTGELFF. CDR3 DNA: TGTGCCAGCAGCTTTGGGCCGGGACTAAACCCGAGCACCGGGGAGCTGTTTTTT.

J is TRBJ2-3 and V is TRBV6-6; 7 nucleotides align to TRBD2. The CDR3 totals 15 residues. The V gene's germline CDR1 is MNHNY and CDR2 SVGAGI (reference sequence). Trimming at V came to 7 bases and at J to 6 bases, leaving 13 bases not matched to a gene. The CDR3 sequence: CASKSPGAGRDTQYF. DNA of the CDR3: TGTGCCAGCAAATCTCCCGGAGCGGGGAGGGATACGCAGTATTTT.

This chain uses TRBV9 with TRBJ2-3; tentative D call: TRBD2 (5 bases). Trimming shortened V by 3 bases and J by 0 bases, and 8 bases separated the two germline ends. The CDR3 is made up of 14 amino acids. CDR1 and CDR2 from the germline V gene are SGDLS and YYNGEE. CDR3 protein: CASSGQRSTDTQYF. The CDR3 DNA reads as TGTGCCAGCAGCGGCCAGCGGAGCACAGATACGCAGTATTTT.